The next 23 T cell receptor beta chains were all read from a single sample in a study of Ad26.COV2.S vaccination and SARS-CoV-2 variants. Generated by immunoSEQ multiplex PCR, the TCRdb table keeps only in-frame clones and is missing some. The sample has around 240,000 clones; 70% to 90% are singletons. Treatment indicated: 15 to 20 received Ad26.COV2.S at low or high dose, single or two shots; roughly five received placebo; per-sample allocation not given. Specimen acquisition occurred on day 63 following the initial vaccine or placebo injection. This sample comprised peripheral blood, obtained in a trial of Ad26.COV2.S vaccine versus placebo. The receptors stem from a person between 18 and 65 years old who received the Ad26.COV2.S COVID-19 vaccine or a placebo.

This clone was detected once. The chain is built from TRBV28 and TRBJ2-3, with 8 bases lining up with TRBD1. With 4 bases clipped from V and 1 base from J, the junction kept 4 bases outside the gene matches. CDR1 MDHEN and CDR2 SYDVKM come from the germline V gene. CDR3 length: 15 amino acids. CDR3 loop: CASSSSGQGTDTQYF. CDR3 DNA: TGTGCCAGCAGTTCCTCGGGACAGGGCACAGATACGCAGTATTTT.

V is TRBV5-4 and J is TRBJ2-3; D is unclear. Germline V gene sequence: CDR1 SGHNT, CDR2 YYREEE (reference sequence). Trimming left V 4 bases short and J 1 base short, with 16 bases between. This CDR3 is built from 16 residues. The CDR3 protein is CASSPEERLGTDTQYF. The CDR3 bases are TGTGCCAGCAGCCCAGAAGAGCGTCTGGGCACAGATACGCAGTATTTT. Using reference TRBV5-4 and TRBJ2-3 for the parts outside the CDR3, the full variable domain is ETGVTQSPTHLIKTRGQQVTLRCSSQSGHNTVSWYQQALGQGPQFIFQYYREEENGRGNFPPRFSGLQFPNYSSELNVNALELDDSALYLCASSPEERLGTDTQYFGPGTRLTVL.

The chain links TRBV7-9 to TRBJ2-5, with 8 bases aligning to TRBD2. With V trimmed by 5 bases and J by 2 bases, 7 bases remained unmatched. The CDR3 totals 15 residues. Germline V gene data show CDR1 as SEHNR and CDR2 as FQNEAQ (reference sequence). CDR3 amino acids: CASSPVAGYQETQYF. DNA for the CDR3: TGTGCCAGCAGCCCCGTAGCGGGGTATCAAGAGACCCAGTACTTC.

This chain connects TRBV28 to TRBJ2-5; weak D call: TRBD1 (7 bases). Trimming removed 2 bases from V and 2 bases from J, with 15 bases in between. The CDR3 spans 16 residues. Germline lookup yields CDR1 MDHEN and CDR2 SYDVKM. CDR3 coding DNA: TGTGCCAGCAGTTTAGGGCAGGGGGGAAGGCAAGAGACCCAGTACTTC. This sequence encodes CASSLGQGGRQETQYF.

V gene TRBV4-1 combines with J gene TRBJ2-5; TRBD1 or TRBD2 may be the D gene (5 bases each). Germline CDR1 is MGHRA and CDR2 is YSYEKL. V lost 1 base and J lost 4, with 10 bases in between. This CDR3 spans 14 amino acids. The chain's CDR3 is CASSQGGTGETQYF. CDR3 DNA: TGCGCCAGCAGCCAAGGGGGGACCGGAGAGACCCAGTACTTC.

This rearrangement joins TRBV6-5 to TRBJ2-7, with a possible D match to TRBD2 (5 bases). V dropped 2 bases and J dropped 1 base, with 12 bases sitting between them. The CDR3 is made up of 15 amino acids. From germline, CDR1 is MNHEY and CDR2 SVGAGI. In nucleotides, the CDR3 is TGTGCCAGCAGTTACGGTGAGGGTCCTTCCTACGAGCAGTACTTC. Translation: CASSYGEGPSYEQYF.

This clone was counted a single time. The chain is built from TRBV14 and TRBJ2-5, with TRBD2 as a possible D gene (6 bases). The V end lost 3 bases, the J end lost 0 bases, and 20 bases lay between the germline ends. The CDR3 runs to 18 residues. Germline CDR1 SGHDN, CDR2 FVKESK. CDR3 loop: CASSQRYSGILYQETQYF. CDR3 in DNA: TGTGCCAGCAGCCAGAGGTATAGCGGAATTTTATACCAAGAGACCCAGTACTTC.

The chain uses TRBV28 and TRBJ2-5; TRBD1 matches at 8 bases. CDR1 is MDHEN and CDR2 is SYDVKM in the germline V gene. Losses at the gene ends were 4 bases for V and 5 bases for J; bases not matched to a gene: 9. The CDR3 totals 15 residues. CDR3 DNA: TGTGCCAGCAGTTGGGCAGGACAGGGATTGGAGACCCAGTACTTC. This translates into CASSWAGQGLETQYF.

The DNA for the CDR3 is TGTGCCAGCAGTGGCCAGGTGTTTTGGTATGGCTACACCTTC. Its protein is CASSGQVFWYGYTF. The gene calls are TRBV6-2 or TRBV6-3 and TRBJ1-2, with D unresolved. Germline CDR1 is MNHEY and CDR2 is SVGEGT. CDR3 length: 14 amino acids. V lost 5 bases and J 5 bases, leaving 15 bases between the germline ends.

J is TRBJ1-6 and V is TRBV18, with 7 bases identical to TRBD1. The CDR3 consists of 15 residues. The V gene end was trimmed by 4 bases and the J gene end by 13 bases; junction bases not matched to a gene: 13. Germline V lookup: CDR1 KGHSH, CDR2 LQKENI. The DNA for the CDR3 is TGTGCCAGCTCACTAGCAGGGGGTACACTGCAGCCCCTCCACTTT. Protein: CASSLAGGTLQPLHF.

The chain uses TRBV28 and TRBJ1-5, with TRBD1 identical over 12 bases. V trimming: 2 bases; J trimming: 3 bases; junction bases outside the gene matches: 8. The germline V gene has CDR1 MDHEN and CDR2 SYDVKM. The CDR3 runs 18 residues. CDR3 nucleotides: TGTGCCAGCAGTTTACCTAAGGGACAGGGGGCCTACAATCAGCCCCAGCATTTT. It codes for CASSLPKGQGAYNQPQHF.

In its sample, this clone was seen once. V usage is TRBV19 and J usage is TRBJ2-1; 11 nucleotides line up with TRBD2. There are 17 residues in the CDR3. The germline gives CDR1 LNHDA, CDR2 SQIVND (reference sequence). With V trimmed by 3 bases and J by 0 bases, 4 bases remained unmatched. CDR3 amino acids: CASSIRLAGSSYNEQFF. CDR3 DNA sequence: TGTGCCAGTAGTATTAGACTAGCGGGGAGCTCCTACAATGAGCAGTTCTTC.

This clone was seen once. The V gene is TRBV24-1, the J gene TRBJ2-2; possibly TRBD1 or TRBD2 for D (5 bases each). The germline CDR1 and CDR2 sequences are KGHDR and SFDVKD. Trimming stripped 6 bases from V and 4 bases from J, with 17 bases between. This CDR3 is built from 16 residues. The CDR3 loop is CATSPWDGWSTGELFF. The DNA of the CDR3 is TGTGCCACCAGTCCCTGGGACGGCTGGTCCACCGGGGAGCTGTTTTTT.

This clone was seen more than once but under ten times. This CDR3 is CASSESYEQYF. Here the CDR3 DNA reads TGTGCCAGCAGTGAATCCTACGAGCAGTACTTC. The gene calls are TRBV25-1 and TRBJ2-7; no clear D gene. V was cut by 1 base and J by 2 bases, with 0 bases left in between. The CDR3 has 11 residues. Per the germline V gene, CDR1 is MGHDK and CDR2 is SYGVNS.

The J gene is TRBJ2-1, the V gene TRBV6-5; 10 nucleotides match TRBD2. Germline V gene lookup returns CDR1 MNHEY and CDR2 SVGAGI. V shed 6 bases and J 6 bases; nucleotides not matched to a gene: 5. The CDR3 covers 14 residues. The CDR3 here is CASSRLAGVNEQFF. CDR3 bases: TGTGCCAGCAGCCGCCTAGCGGGAGTCAATGAGCAGTTCTTC.

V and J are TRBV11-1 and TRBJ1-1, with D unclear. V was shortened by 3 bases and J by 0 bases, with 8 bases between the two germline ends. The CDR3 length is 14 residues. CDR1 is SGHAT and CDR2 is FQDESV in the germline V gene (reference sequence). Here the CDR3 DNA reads TGTGCCAGCAGCTTTACATCGATGAACACTGAAGCTTTCTTT. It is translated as CASSFTSMNTEAFF.

The CDR3 coding sequence is TGTGCCAGCAGCCATGGATGGGAGAACACTGAAGCTTTCTTT. Protein product: CASSHGWENTEAFF. This chain links TRBV4-2 with TRBJ1-1; D is undetermined. The CDR3 contains 14 residues. The germline V gene encodes CDR1 LGHNA and CDR2 YNFKEQ. The V and J ends lost 3 bases and 1 base respectively, with 9 bases between them.

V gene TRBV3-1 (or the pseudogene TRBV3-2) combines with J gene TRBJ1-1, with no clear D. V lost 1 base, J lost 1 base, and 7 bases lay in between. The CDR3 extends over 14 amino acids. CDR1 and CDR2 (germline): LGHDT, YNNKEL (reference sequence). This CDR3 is CASSQVGQNTEAFF. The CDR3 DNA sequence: TGTGCCAGCAGCCAAGTGGGTCAGAACACTGAAGCTTTCTTT.

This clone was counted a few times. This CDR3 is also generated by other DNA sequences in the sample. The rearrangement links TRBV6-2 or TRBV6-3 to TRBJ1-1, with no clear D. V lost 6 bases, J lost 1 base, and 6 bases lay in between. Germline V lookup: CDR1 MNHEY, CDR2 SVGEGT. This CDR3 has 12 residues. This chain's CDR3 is CASSRSNTEAFF. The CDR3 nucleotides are TGTGCCAGCAGCCGATCGAACACTGAAGCTTTCTTT.

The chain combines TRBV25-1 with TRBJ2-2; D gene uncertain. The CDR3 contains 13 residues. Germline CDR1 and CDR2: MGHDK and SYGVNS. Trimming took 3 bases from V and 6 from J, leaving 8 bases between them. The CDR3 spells CASSDWIPGELFF. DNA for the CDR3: TGTGCCAGCAGTGACTGGATTCCCGGGGAGCTGTTTTTT.

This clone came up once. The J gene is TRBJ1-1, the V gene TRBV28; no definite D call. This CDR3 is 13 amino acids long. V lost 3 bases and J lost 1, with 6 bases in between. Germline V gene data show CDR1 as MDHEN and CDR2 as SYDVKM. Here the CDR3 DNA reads TGTGCCAGCAGTTTTGGCACGAACACTGAAGCTTTCTTT. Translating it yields CASSFGTNTEAFF.

The CDR3 region is CASSPKVDSTEAFF. The CDR3 nucleotides read TGTGCCAGCAGCCCGAAGGTAGATAGCACTGAAGCTTTCTTT. The chain is built from TRBV7-9 and TRBJ1-1; unclear D gene. V was pared by 5 bases and J by 4 bases, with 14 bases between. CDR1 is SEHNR and CDR2 is FQNEAQ in the germline V gene (reference sequence). This CDR3 spans 14 amino acids.

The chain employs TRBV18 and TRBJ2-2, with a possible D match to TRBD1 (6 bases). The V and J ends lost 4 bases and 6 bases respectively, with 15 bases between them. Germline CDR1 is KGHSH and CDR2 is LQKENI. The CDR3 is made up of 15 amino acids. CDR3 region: CASSHGTSPAGELFF. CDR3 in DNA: TGTGCCAGCTCACATGGGACATCACCCGCCGGGGAGCTGTTTTTT.